The T cell receptor (beta chain) described here comes from a study of CD8 T cells in ankylosing spondylitis. Study observations and caveats: One TCR beta motif, made up of several highly homologous variants, appeared characteristic of ankylosing spondylitis blood.

TCRdb fed the 5' RACE reads into MiXCR, producing one record per CDR3 protein. The sample carries about 210,000 distinct CDR3 sequences, 5.5% to 7.5% recorded once. Germline trimming cut 4 bases from V and 7 bases from J; bases unmatched to any gene: 6. Germline CDR1 is SEHNR and CDR2 is FQNEAQ (reference sequence). CDR3 size: 14 residues. This clonotype has just a few counts. Its antigen is not known. The rearrangement links TRBV7-9 to TRBJ2-7; 11 nucleotides match TRBD1. This TCR was recovered from a male donor with ankylosing spondylitis. The specimen was blood, either unsorted or a sorted T cell fraction (not recorded which). In DNA form, the CDR3 reads TGTGCCAGCAGCTACGGACAGGGGGCGAAAGAGCAGTACTTC. This sequence encodes CASSYGQGAKEQYF.